Below, one T cell receptor (beta chain) is given with its context. What it binds is not known. Treatment specified: approximately 9-day PBMC culture with coronavirus spike peptide pools or control peptides (ViraFEST assay). Following expansion of antigen-specific T cells with peptide pools, ViraFEST then sequenced TCRs. The Oncomine TCR Beta short-read assay was applied to DNA of cultured CD4+ T cells. Investigators isolated genomic DNA from cultured CD4+ T cells. A single record per CDR3 protein comes from TCRdb applying MiXCR to the PCR reads. The sample shows roughly 5,200 distinct CDR3 sequences, approximately 20% of them seen only once. The source of the sample is a study of vaccination and CD4 T cells after COVID-19. Overall study context: Of the convalescent patients, who were SARS-CoV-2 positive by nasal swab PCR, about 10 had mild and one severe disease.

Points from the study as a whole: Analysis of convalescent patients found that 304 of 307 vaccine-specific clones were spike mono-reactive.

The specimen sequenced was CD4+ T cells from blood, cultured in vitro. The sequence derives from a human donor who had recovered from COVID-19.

This CDR3 is CASSPGLAGTGELFF. The CDR3, as DNA: TGTGCCAGCAGTCCGGGACTAGCGGGTACCGGGGAGCTGTTTTTT. The chain combines TRBV6-1 with TRBJ2-2; 12 bases are a match to TRBD2. J lost 5 bases, V lost 5 bases, and 3 bases had no gene match. This CDR3 contains 15 residues. Germline V gene lookup returns CDR1 MNHNS and CDR2 SASEGT.